The source of this T cell receptor (beta chain) is a study of blood T cell repertoires in COVID-19. As for the study in general: Acute and convalescent COVID-19 samples came from the United States, Italy and Spain.

Repertoires were generated with immunoSEQ multiplex PCR, while TCRdb's copy carries only in-frame clones and drops some. Seen here are around 210,000 clones, 80% to 90% observed once, and the top ten hold 7.5% to 10%. Among Cohort 3 donors, those recovered had two negative PCRs, clearance, or symptom resolution. The germline gives CDR1 MDHEN, CDR2 SYDVKM. The V end lost 8 bases, the J end lost 10 bases, and 14 bases lay between the germline ends. The CDR3 sequence is 11 residues long. The TCR was taken from a woman younger than 35 who had recovered from COVID-19. The chain has TRBV28 and TRBJ1-1; the D is unclear. Sequenced sample: PBMCs or T cells enriched from blood (not recorded which). The CDR3 here is CASGRASRAFF. The CDR3 DNA reads as TGTGCCAGCGGGCGGGCCTCGAGAGCTTTCTTT.